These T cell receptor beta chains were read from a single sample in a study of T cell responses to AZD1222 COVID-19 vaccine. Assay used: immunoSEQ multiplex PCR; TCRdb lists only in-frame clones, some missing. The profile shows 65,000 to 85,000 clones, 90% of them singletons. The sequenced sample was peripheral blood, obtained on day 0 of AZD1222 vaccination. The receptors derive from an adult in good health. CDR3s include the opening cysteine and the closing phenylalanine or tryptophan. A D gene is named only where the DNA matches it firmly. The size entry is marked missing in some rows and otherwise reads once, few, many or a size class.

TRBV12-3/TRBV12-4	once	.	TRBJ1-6	CASSRGGSPLHF	TGTGCCAGCAGTCGGGGTGGTTCACCCCTCCACTTT
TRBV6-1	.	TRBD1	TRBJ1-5	CASSEWGLGQGGNQPQHF	TGTGCCAGCAGTGAATGGGGGTTAGGACAGGGAGGGAATCAGCCCCAGCATTTT
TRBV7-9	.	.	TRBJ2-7	CASSYYRDTYEQYF	TGTGCCAGCAGTTACTACCGGGACACCTACGAGCAGTACTTC
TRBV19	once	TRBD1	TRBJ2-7	CASSLWTGNFYEQYF	TGTGCCAGTAGTCTCTGGACAGGTAATTTTTACGAGCAGTACTTC
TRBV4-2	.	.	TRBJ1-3	CASSQDGSGYGNTIYF	TGTGCCAGCAGCCAAGATGGGAGTGGGTACGGAAACACCATATATTTT
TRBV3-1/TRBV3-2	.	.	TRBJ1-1	CASSQENRVNTEAFF	TGTGCCAGCAGCCAAGAGAACAGGGTTAACACTGAAGCTTTCTTT
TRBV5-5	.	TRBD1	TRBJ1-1	CASRGAGGLNTEAFF	TGTGCCAGCAGGGGGGCAGGGGGATTGAACACTGAAGCTTTCTTT
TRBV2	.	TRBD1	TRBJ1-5	CASSPGQGSYSNQPQHF	TGTGCCAGCAGTCCGGGACAGGGGAGCTATAGCAATCAGCCCCAGCATTTT
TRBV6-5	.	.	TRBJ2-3	CASRHGTDTQYF	TGTGCCAGTCGGCACGGCACAGATACGCAGTATTTT
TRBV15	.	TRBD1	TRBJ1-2	CATRRTGGGNYGYTF	TGTGCCACCAGGCGGACAGGGGGCGGAAACTATGGCTACACCTTC
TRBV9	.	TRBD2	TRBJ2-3	CASSVGAQRGGPDTQYF	TGTGCCAGCAGCGTAGGAGCCCAGCGGGGGGGCCCAGATACGCAGTATTTT
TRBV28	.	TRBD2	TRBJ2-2	CASNSGSTTGELFF	TGTGCCAGCAATAGCGGGTCCACAACCGGGGAGCTGTTTTTT
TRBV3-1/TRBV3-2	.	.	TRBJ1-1	CASSPGYPNTEAFF	TGTGCCAGCAGCCCGGGGTACCCGAACACTGAAGCTTTCTTT
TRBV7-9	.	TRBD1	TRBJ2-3	CASSSRTGYYPDTQYF	TGTGCCAGCAGCTCCCGGACAGGGTATTATCCAGATACGCAGTATTTT
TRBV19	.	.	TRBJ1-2	CATGRGRENDGYTF	TGTGCCACTGGAAGGGGCAGGGAAAACGATGGCTACACCTTC
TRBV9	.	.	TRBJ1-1	CASSVGWNTEAFF	TGTGCCAGCAGCGTAGGATGGAACACTGAAGCTTTCTTT
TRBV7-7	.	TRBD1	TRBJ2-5	CASSEQGIIQETQYF	TGTGCTAGCAGCGAACAGGGGATTATCCAAGAGACCCAGTACTTC
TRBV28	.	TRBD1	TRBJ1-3	CASSSGGSGNTIYF	TGTGCCAGCAGTTCAGGGGGCTCTGGAAACACCATATATTTT
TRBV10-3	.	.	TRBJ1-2	CAISEGTRSFHGYTF	TGTGCCATCAGTGAGGGGACACGGTCGTTCCATGGCTACACCTTC
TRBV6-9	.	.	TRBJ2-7	CARKSSGSYEQYF	TGTGCCAGGAAATCTTCGGGGTCCTACGAGCAGTACTTC
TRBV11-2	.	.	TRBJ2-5	CASRTSRGATWQETQYF	TGTGCCAGCAGGACTAGCAGGGGGGCTACGTGGCAAGAGACCCAGTACTTC
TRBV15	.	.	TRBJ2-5	CATSRDGRTQETQYF	TGTGCCACCAGCAGAGATGGGAGGACCCAAGAGACCCAGTACTTC
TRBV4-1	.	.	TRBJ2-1	CASSQVDIISYNEQFF	TGCGCCAGCAGCCAGGTGGACATTATATCCTACAATGAGCAGTTCTTC
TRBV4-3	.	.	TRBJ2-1	CASSQGTGTNHNNEQFF	TGCGCCAGCAGCCAAGGCACCGGGACAAATCATAACAATGAGCAGTTCTTC
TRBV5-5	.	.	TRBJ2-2	CASSSGAGPTGELFF	TGTGCCAGCAGCTCGGGGGCGGGGCCCACCGGGGAGCTGTTTTTT
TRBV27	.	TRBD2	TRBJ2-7	CASSLYRDYSYEQYF	TGTGCCAGCAGTTTATACCGGGACTACTCCTACGAGCAGTACTTC
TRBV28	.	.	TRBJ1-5	CASRGAAVYSNQPQHF	TGTGCCAGCAGGGGGGCGGCGGTTTATAGCAATCAGCCCCAGCATTTT
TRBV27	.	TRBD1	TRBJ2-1	CASSQDRGSYNEQFF	TGTGCCAGCAGTCAGGACAGGGGCTCCTACAATGAGCAGTTCTTC
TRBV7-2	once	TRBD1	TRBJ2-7	CASSSRAGTGGGNEQYF	TGTGCCAGCAGCTCACGCGCCGGGACAGGGGGCGGAAACGAGCAGTACTTC
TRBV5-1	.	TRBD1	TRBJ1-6	CASSSTGATYNSPLHF	TGCGCCAGCAGCTCAACAGGGGCTACTTATAATTCACCCCTCCACTTT
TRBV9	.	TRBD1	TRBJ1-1	CASSADRVNTEAFF	TGTGCCAGCAGCGCCGACAGGGTGAACACTGAAGCTTTCTTT
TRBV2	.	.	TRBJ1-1	CASSYNGAPPNTEAFF	TGTGCCAGCAGTTATAACGGGGCCCCACCGAACACTGAAGCTTTCTTT
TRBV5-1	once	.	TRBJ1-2	CASSLQPVNYGYTF	TGCGCCAGCAGCTTGCAACCAGTAAACTATGGCTACACCTTC
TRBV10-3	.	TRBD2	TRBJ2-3	CAIRTSGSTDTQYF	TGTGCCATCAGGACTAGCGGGAGCACAGATACGCAGTATTTT
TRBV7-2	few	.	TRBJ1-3	CASSLVGGFGENTIYF	TGTGCCAGCAGCTTAGTAGGGGGTTTTGGAGAAAACACCATATATTTT
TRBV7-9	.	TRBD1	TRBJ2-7	CASTPGQPPFYEQYF	TGTGCCAGCACCCCGGGACAGCCTCCCTTCTACGAGCAGTACTTC
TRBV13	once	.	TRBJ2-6	CASSPWGASGANVLTF	TGTGCCAGCAGCCCCTGGGGCGCGTCCGGGGCCAACGTCCTGACTTTC
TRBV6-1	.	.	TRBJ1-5	CASSENQGTAQPQHF	TGTGCCAGCAGTGAAAATCAGGGTACGGCTCAGCCCCAGCATTTT
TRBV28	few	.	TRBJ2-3	CASRGTVDTQYF	TGTGCCAGCAGGGGGACTGTTGATACGCAGTATTTT
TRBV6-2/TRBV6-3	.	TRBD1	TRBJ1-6	CASSRPGQGNNSPLHF	TGTGCCAGCAGTCGACCGGGACAGGGAAATAATTCACCCCTCCACTTT
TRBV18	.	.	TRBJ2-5	CASSPGRPETQYF	TGTGCCAGCTCACCAGGACGGCCAGAGACCCAGTACTTC
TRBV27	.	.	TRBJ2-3	CASSLGVDTQYF	TGTGCCAGCAGTTTGGGCGTAGATACGCAGTATTTT
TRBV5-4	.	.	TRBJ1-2	CASSLPNNYGYTF	TGTGCCAGCAGCTTGCCGAATAACTATGGCTACACCTTC
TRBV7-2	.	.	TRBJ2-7	CASSLGPGAYEQYF	TGTGCCAGCAGCTTAGGCCCGGGAGCCTACGAGCAGTACTTC
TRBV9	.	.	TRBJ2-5	CASSVTTQETQYF	TGTGCCAGCAGCGTCACCACTCAAGAGACCCAGTACTTC
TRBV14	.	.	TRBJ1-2	CASSQGAILRQLYGYTF	TGTGCCAGCAGCCAAGGGGCCATCTTACGGCAGCTTTATGGCTACACCTTC
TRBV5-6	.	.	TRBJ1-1	CASSGGAGYMNTEAFF	TGTGCCAGCAGCGGGGGTGCAGGGTACATGAACACTGAAGCTTTCTTT
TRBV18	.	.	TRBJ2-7	CASSPQGTGGTYEQYF	TGTGCCAGCTCACCCCAGGGGACGGGGGGAACCTACGAGCAGTACTTC
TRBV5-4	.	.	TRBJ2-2	CASSWDTGELFF	TGTGCCAGCAGTTGGGACACCGGGGAGCTGTTTTTT
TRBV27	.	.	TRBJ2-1	CASSLSKTRRYNEQFF	TGTGCCAGCAGTTTATCGAAGACCCGGCGGTACAATGAGCAGTTCTTC
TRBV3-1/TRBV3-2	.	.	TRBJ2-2	CASSSGFGELFF	TGTGCCAGCAGCTCGGGGTTCGGGGAGCTGTTTTTT
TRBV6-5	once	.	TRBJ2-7	CASSYYGQGNEQYF	TGTGCCAGCAGTTACTATGGGCAGGGCAACGAGCAGTACTTC
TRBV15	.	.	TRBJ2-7	CATSRDWGTSYEQYF	TGTGCCACCAGCAGAGATTGGGGGACCTCCTACGAGCAGTACTTC
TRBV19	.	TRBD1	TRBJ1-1	CASSQTGLSTEAFF	TGTGCCAGTAGCCAGACAGGGCTGAGCACTGAAGCTTTCTTT
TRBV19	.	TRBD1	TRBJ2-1	CASCDRGLVQFF	TGTGCCAGTTGTGATAGGGGGCTAGTGCAGTTCTTC
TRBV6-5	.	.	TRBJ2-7	CASSYPLAPLHYEQYF	TGTGCCAGCAGTTACCCACTAGCCCCCCTTCACTACGAGCAGTACTTC
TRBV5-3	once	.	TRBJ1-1	CARSRWIKCTEAFF	TGTGCCAGAAGCCGCTGGATAAAGTGCACTGAAGCTTTCTTT